This T cell receptor (beta chain) was observed in a study of Graves' ophthalmopathy and Graves' hyperthyroidism. The study, taken as a whole, reports: As the model predicted ophthalmopathy progression, it achieved a sensitivity of nearly 71% and a specificity of roughly 72%.

The CDR3 runs 14 residues. Trimming pared 2 bases from V and 2 bases from J, leaving 10 bases between. CDR1 and CDR2 from the germline V gene are LGHDT and YNNKEL (reference sequence). Regarding this clonotype: Antigen unknown. The CDR3 does not close with the conserved phenylalanine or tryptophan, likely indicating a read error.

Patients were excluded if they had other autoimmune diseases or uncontrolled infections, and likewise if pregnancy or lactation applied. Diagnoses were established from clinical symptoms, serum thyroxine, TRAb, thyroid ultrasound and orbital computed tomography. RNA transcripts were the template, and TCR beta CDR3 regions were amplified from them. In the first round, RT-PCR was carried out with HTBI primers, and a multiplex PCR formed the second round. TCRdb redid the calling of the multiplex PCR reads with MiXCR, one entry per CDR3 protein. The table lists 400,000 or so distinct CDR3 sequences, about 18% of them singletons.

The chain has TRBV3-1 and TRBJ2-7, with D perhaps matching TRBD1 (5 bases). The TCR sequence derives from an adult woman with stable Graves' hyperthyroidism. The specimen was peripheral blood. This CDR3 is CASSQFKGTYEQYL. Written as DNA, the CDR3 is TGTGCCAGCAGCCAATTTAAGGGGACCTACGAGCAGTACTTG.